The rows below give T cell receptor beta chains drawn from one sample of a study of CD8+CD57+ T cells in acquired aplastic anemia. TCRdb reprocessed the reads with MiXCR, giving one entry per CDR3 protein. This sample yields about 420,000 distinct CDR3 sequences, of which around 72% are seen a single time; under 5% belongs to the top ten. The sample consisted of sorted CD4+, CD8+, or CD8+CD57+ T cells (not recorded which) from PBMCs. The receptor source for this set is a human donor in good health, serving as a control. Both conserved end residues are part of each CDR3. D genes are given only for firm matches. Clone size is stated in some rows and not others, as once, few, many or a class when expanded.

>TRBJ2-3|20|.|TRBV19|TRBD2
TGTGCCAGACGACAGAGCGGGGGGGCCATCTTTCTCTCCAGCACAGATACGCAGTATTTT
CARRQSGGAIFLSSTDTQYF
>TRBJ2-1|15|many|TRBV4-3|.
TGCGCCAGCAGCCAAGATTGGGGGGCCATACGAGAGCAGTTCTTC
CASSQDWGAIREQFF
>TRBJ1-2|15|many|TRBV5-1|.
TGCGCCAGCAGCTTGGGCAACACAGCTAACTATGGCTACACCTTC
CASSLGNTANYGYTF
>TRBJ1-2|12|.|TRBV19|.
TGTGCCACCTCCGGGTCGCCCTATGGCTACACCTTC
CATSGSPYGYTF
>TRBJ2-7|14|.|TRBV9|.
TGTGCCAGCAGCGTAGGGGACGGACCCTACGAGCAGTACTTC
CASSVGDGPYEQYF
>TRBJ2-7|14|.|TRBV5-1|TRBD1
TGTGCCAGCACCCGACTGACAGGGCGCTGCGAGCAGTACTTC
CASTRLTGRCEQYF
>TRBJ2-7|15|.|TRBV10-3|.
TGTGCCAGCAGCCGACACGGGGAACTGAACTACGAGGAGTACTTC
CASSRHGELNYEEYF
>TRBJ1-2|14|.|TRBV5-1|.
TGTGCCAGCAGCTTCGGTGGGACTGGGGGAGGCTACACCTTC
CASSFGGTGGGYTF
>TRBJ2-5|15|.|TRBV9|TRBD2
TGTGCCAGCAGCCGATTGACTAGCGGGGGGGTTGACGAGTACTTC
CASSRLTSGGVDEYF
>TRBJ2-1|14|once|TRBV11-2|.
TGTGCCAGCAGCCAAGACCGGGACGTAAATGAGCAGTTCTTC
CASSQDRDVNEQFF
>TRBJ1-2|13|few|TRBV2|.
TGTGCCAGCAGTGAACAGTCCGGACGCGGCTACACCTTC
CASSEQSGRGYTF
>TRBJ2-2|19|many|TRBV24-1|TRBD2
TGTGCCACCAGTGATCTACGGACTAGCGGGGGCGCGAACACCGGGGAGCTGTTTTTT
CATSDLRTSGGANTGELFF
>TRBJ2-3|16|.|TRBV7-9|.
TGTGCCAGCAGCCCTTACCAGGGTGTGCAAACAGATACGCAGTATTTT
CASSPYQGVQTDTQYF
>TRBJ1-1|13|few|TRBV19|.
TGTGCCAGTAGTATAGGCCTACGACGGGAAGCTTTCTTT
CASSIGLRREAFF
>TRBJ1-3|15|many|TRBV4-3|TRBD1
TGCGCCAGCAGCCAACCGGGACAGGGGGAAAACACCATATATTTT
CASSQPGQGENTIYF
>TRBJ1-2|17|many|TRBV12-3/TRBV12-4|TRBD1
TGTGCCAGCAGTTTAGTGACTACGGGACAGGGGGCCGGTGGCTACACCTTC
CASSLVTTGQGAGGYTF
>TRBJ1-4|13|many|TRBV29-1|.
TGCAGCGTTGAAATAGTTAGAAATGAAAAACTGTTTTTT
CSVEIVRNEKLFF
>TRBJ1-1|13|.|TRBV20-1|.
TGCAGTTCACCTCGGCGGGGAGGGACTGAAGCTTTCTTT
CSSPRRGGTEAFF
>TRBJ2-3|13|.|TRBV9|.
TGTGCCAGCAGCGTGTCGAGCACAGATACGCAGTATTTT
CASSVSSTDTQYF
>TRBJ1-6|14|many|TRBV13|.
TGTGCCAGCAGTTTGAGAAGGGGAGGTTCACCCCTCCACTTT
CASSLRRGGSPLHF
>TRBJ2-7|12|.|TRBV6-5|.
TGTGCCAGCACTGAAGGCGGCTACGAGCAGTACTTC
CASTEGGYEQYF
>TRBJ2-1|15|.|TRBV9|.
TGTGCCAGCAGCGAAGACATACCTAGGGCAAATACGCAGTTCTTC
CASSEDIPRANTQFF
>TRBJ2-1|15|many|TRBV7-2|TRBD2
TGTGCCAGCAGCTTAGATGTAGCGGGGGGCAATGAGCAGTTCTTC
CASSLDVAGGNEQFF
>TRBJ2-3|14|many|TRBV12-3/TRBV12-4|TRBD2
TGTGCCAGCAGTGCCGCGGGGGGGACAGATACGCAGTATTTT
CASSAAGGTDTQYF
>TRBJ2-6|19|many|TRBV19|.
TGTGCCAGTAGAGTCACCGGGACCCCGGAGTTATCCGGGGCCAACGTCCTGACTTTC
CASRVTGTPELSGANVLTF
>TRBJ1-5|14|.|TRBV7-3|.
TGTGCCAGCGGCCTAGACGGGGTTTTTCAGCCCCTGCATTTT
CASGLDGVFQPLHF
>TRBJ1-3|14|.|TRBV2|.
TGCGCCGGTAGGTCGAAACAGCCGGGAAACACCATATATTTT
CAGRSKQPGNTIYF
>TRBJ1-1|14|.|TRBV5-1|TRBD1
TGTGCCAGCAGCCTAGTAGGCACAGGGGATGAAGCTTTCTTT
CASSLVGTGDEAFF
>TRBJ1-2|16|.|TRBV7-6|.
TGTGCCAGCAGCGGAAAGCGGGGGGCGGCCGGCTATGGCTACACCTTC
CASSGKRGAAGYGYTF
>TRBJ1-1|18|.|TRBV15|.
TGTGCCACCAGCAGAGATACGGCACGTTGGGATGCGAACACTGAAGCTTTCTTT
CATSRDTARWDANTEAFF
>TRBJ1-5|12|many|TRBV6-6|.
TGTGCCAGCGGGCAGGGCAATCAGCCCCAGCATTTT
CASGQGNQPQHF
>TRBJ2-3|16|.|TRBV12-3/TRBV12-4|TRBD2
TGTGCCAGCAGTCCCAGACTAGCGGGGGAGGGGTATACGCAGTATTTT
CASSPRLAGEGYTQYF
>TRBJ1-2|14|.|TRBV12-3/TRBV12-4|TRBD1
TGTGCCAGCAGTTTGACAGGGTTGGGCTATGGCTACACCTTC
CASSLTGLGYGYTF
>TRBJ2-7|13|once|TRBV20-1|.
TGCAGTGCTAGGGGGACACCATCAATGGAGCAGTACTTC
CSARGTPSMEQYF
>TRBJ2-5|16|.|TRBV5-1|.
TGCGCCAGCAGCTTGGCCGAACCTCAGCTCGGAGAGACCCAGTACTTC
CASSLAEPQLGETQYF
>TRBJ2-2|14|.|TRBV20-1|.
TGCAGTGCAAGACAGCGACAGCTTAACCGGGAGCTGTTTTTT
CSARQRQLNRELFF
>TRBJ2-1|13|.|TRBV14|.
TGTGCCAGCAACCAGGCAGATTACAATGAGCAGTTCTTC
CASNQADYNEQFF
>TRBJ2-3|16|.|TRBV7-2|TRBD2
TGTGCCAGCAGCTTAGCTCTAGCGGGGGGGGCAGATCAGCAGTATTTT
CASSLALAGGADQQYF
>TRBJ1-5|14|.|TRBV7-2|.
TGTGCCAGCAGCACAAGACAGAGCACCTACAATGAGCAGTTT
CASSTRQSTYNEQF
>TRBJ1-5|19|.|TRBV7-2|.
TGTGCCAGCAGCACCCCCCGTAGGGGGATCGTCGTGGGCAATCAGCCCCAGCATTTT
CASSTPRRGIVVGNQPQHF
>TRBJ2-3|12|.|TRBV7-2|.
TGTGCCAGCAGTGAACCAACAGATACGCAGTATTTT
CASSEPTDTQYF
>TRBJ1-1|14|.|TRBV7-3|.
TGTGCCAGCACCTCACCCCAGCGGGGCACTGAAGCTTTCTTT
CASTSPQRGTEAFF
>TRBJ2-5|13|.|TRBV20-1|.
TGCAGTGCTATGCACACTGAAGCTTTCTCCCAGTACTTC
CSAMHTEAFSQYF
>TRBJ2-7|12|.|TRBV7-9|.
TGTGCCAGCAGCGTAGTCGGTCAAGGGCAGTACTTC
CASSVVGQGQYF
>TRBJ1-1|14|.|TRBV7-8|.
TGTGCCAGCAGCAGAGAGAACATGTACACTGAAGCTTTCTTT
CASSRENMYTEAFF
>TRBJ1-3|15|.|TRBV7-2|.
TGTGCCAGCAGGGACACAGGGACCGCTGGGAACACCCTATATTTT
CASRDTGTAGNTLYF
>TRBJ1-1|11|.|TRBV20-1|TRBD1
TGCAGTGCTCAACAGACAGGGAATGCCTTCTTT
CSAQQTGNAFF
>TRBJ2-1|15|.|TRBV7-6|TRBD2
TGTGCCAGCAGTATAGCGGGGGGGTTGTACAATGAGCAGTTCTTC
CASSIAGGLYNEQFF
>TRBJ2-1|14|many|TRBV20-1|.
TGCAGTGCTAGAAAGCATGATAGCTACAATGAGCAGTTCTTC
CSARKHDSYNEQFF
>TRBJ2-3|15|.|TRBV27|TRBD2
TGTGCCAGCAGTTCCAGACTAGCGGGGGTGGATACGCAGTATTTT
CASSSRLAGVDTQYF
>TRBJ1-5|14|many|TRBV7-2|.
TGTGCCAGCAGCTTAGGGCCGGGCAATCAGCCCCAGCATTTT
CASSLGPGNQPQHF